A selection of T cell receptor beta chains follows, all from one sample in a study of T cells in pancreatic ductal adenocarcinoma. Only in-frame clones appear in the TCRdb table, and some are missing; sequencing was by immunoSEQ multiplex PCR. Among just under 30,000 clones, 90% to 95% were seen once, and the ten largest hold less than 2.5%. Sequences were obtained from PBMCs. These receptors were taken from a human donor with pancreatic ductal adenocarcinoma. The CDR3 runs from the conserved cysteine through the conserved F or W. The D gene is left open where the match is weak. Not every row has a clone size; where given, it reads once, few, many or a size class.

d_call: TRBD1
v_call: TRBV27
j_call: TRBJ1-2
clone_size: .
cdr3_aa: CASSSHRGRDGGYTF
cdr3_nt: TGTGCCAGCAGTTCCCACAGGGGGCGAGACGGTGGCTACACCTTC

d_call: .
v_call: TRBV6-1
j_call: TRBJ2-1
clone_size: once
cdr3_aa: CASSATRGGEQFF
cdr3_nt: TGTGCCAGCAGTGCCACCCGTGGGGGTGAGCAGTTCTTC

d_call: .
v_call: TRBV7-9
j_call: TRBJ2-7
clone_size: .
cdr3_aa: CASSFDGGWNEQYF
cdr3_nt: TGTGCCAGCAGCTTCGACGGGGGCTGGAACGAGCAGTACTTC

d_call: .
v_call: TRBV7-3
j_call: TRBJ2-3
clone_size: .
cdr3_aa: CASSLEAGRVGAQYF
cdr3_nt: TGTGCCAGCAGCTTAGAGGCCGGGCGGGTTGGAGCGCAGTATTTT

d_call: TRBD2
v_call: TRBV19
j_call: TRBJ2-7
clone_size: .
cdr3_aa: CASSWASGVYEQYF
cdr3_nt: TGTGCCAGTAGTTGGGCTAGCGGGGTCTACGAGCAGTACTTC

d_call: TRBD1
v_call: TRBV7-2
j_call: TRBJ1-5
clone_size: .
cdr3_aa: CASSLETGSNQPQHF
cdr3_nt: TGTGCCAGCAGCTTAGAGACAGGGAGCAATCAGCCCCAGCATTTT

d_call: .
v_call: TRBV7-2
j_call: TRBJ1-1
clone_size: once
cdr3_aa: CASSLGKNTEAFF
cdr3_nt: TGTGCCAGCAGCTTGGGCAAGAACACTGAAGCTTTCTTT

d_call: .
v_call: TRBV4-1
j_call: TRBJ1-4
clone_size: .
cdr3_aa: CASSQDTTRVREKLFF
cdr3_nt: TGCGCCAGCAGCCAGGATACTACGAGGGTGCGCGAAAAACTGTTTTTT

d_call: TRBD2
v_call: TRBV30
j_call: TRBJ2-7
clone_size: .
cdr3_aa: CAWKLAGSSYEQYF
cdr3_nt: TGTGCCTGGAAACTAGCGGGTAGCTCCTACGAGCAGTACTTC

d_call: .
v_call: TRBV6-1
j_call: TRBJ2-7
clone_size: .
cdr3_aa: CASSEEFGYSYEQYF
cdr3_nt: TGTGCCAGCAGTGAAGAATTTGGCTACTCCTACGAGCAGTACTTC

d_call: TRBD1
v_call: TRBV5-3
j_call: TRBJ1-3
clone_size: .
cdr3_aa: CASSQDRVRNTIYF
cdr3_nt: TGTGCCAGCAGCCAAGACAGGGTTCGAAACACCATATATTTT

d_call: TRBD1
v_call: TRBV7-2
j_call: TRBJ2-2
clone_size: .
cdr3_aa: CASSLTAGQGTGELFF
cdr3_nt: TGTGCCAGCAGCCTTACGGCGGGACAGGGGACCGGGGAGCTGTTTTTT

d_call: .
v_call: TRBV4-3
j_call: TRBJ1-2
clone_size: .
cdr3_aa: CASSQDAPYGYTF
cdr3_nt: TGCGCCAGCAGCCAAGATGCCCCTTATGGCTACACCTTC

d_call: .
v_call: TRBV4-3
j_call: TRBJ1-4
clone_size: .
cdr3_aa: CASSQFHRATNEKLFF
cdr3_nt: TGCGCCAGCAGCCAATTCCACAGGGCAACTAATGAAAAACTGTTTTTT

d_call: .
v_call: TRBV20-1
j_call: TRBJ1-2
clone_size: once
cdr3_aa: CSARVGGGYTF
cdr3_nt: TGCAGTGCTAGAGTAGGGGGAGGCTACACCTTC

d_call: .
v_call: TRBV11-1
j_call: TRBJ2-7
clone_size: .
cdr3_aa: CASSYSLDEQYF
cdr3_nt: TGTGCCAGCAGTTATAGTTTGGACGAGCAGTACTTC

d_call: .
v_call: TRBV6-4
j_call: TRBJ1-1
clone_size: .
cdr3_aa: CASRESQGYTEAFF
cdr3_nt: TGTGCCAGCAGAGAGTCACAGGGATACACTGAAGCTTTCTTT

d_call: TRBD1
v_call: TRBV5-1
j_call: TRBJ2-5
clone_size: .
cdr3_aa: CASSPRPGTGIETQYF
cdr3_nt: TGCGCCAGCAGCCCCCGCCCCGGGACAGGGATTGAGACCCAGTACTTC

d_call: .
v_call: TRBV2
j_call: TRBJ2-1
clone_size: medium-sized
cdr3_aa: CASSGPDLDNNEQFF
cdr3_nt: TGTGCCAGCAGTGGCCCCGACCTAGACAACAATGAGCAGTTCTTC

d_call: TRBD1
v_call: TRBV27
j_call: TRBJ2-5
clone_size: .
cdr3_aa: CASSLDRDRAQETQYF
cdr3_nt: TGTGCCAGCAGCCTAGACCGGGACAGGGCGCAAGAGACCCAGTACTTC

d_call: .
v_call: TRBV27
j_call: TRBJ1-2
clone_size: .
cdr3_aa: CASKPGHNYGYTF
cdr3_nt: TGTGCCAGCAAACCGGGACATAACTATGGCTACACCTTC

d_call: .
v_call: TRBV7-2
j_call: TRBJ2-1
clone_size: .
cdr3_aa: CASRPDNPPRNEQFF
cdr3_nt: TGTGCCAGCAGACCGGACAACCCGCCCCGCAATGAGCAGTTCTTC

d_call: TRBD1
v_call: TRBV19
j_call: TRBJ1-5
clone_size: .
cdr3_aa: CASSIGGQANQPQHF
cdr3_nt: TGTGCCAGTAGTATCGGGGGACAGGCTAATCAGCCCCAGCATTTT

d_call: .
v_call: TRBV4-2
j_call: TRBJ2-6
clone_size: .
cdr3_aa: CASSQDPGGANVLTF
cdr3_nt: TGTGCCAGCAGCCAAGATCCCGGGGGGGCCAACGTCCTGACTTTC

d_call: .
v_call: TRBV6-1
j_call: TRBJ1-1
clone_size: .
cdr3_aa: CASIIGGRGTEAFF
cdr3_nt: TGTGCCAGCATCATCGGGGGGCGTGGAACTGAAGCTTTCTTT

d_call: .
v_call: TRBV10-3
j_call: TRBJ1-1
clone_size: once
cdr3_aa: CAIRFSGGMNTEAFF
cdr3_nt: TGTGCCATCAGATTTTCAGGAGGCATGAACACTGAAGCTTTCTTT

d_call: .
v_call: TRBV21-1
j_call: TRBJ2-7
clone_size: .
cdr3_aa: CASSKVVERAGGLYEQYF
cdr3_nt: TGTGCCAGCAGCAAAGTAGTTGAGAGGGCGGGAGGGCTATACGAGCAGTACTTC

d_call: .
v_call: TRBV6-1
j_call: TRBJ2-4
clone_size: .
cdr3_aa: CASSDKPGLAKNIQYF
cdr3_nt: TGTGCCAGCAGTGATAAGCCCGGGTTGGCCAAAAACATTCAGTACTTC

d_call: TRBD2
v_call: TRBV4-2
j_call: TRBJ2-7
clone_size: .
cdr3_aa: CASSQERLAPGGEQYF
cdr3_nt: TGTGCCAGCAGCCAAGAAAGGCTAGCCCCGGGGGGGGAGCAGTACTTC

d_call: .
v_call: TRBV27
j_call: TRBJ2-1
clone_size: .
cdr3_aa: CASSTITGNWGNEQFF
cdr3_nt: TGTGCCAGCAGTACGATTACGGGCAATTGGGGCAATGAGCAGTTCTTC

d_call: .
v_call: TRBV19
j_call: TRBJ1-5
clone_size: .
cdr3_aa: CASSIPEGWGNQPQHF
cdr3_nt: TGTGCCAGTAGTATCCCCGAGGGGTGGGGCAATCAGCCCCAGCATTTT